One T cell receptor (beta chain) is described in this entry. The entry originates in a study of quantifying T cell responses using KT2 cells. Study-wide context: Reverse transcription used primers in the TCR alpha and beta constant regions.

Each cDNA got a UMI-containing oligo ligated at its 3' end. The first PCR ran approximately 4 cycles with an equimolar RC1.1 and RC1.2 beta primer mix. TCRdb re-analysed the UMI-ligation and nested PCR reads in MiXCR, keeping a single row per CDR3 protein. The repertoire holds over 40,000 distinct CDR3 sequences, with around a tenth as singletons. Trimming removed 0 bases at V and 6 bases at J, with 12 bases between. Germline CDR1 GTSNPN, CDR2 SVGIG (reference sequence). The CDR3 has 13 amino acids. The V gene is TRBV30, the J gene TRBJ2-7; D is undetermined. The sequence was collected from a human donor. The sample comprised PBMCs spiked with cells of the T cell clone KT2. The chain's CDR3 is CAWSVKGFREQYF. Written as DNA, the CDR3 is TGTGCCTGGAGTGTAAAAGGGTTTCGCGAGCAGTACTTC.